These 18 T cell receptor beta chains were all obtained from the same sample, sequenced in a study of T cells in localized non-small cell lung cancer. Libraries were prepared by immunoSEQ multiplex PCR; TCRdb keeps only in-frame clonotypes and omits some of them. The sample holds approximately 23,000 clones; 70% to 90% are singletons and the top ten take 6.1%. The sample here was PBMCs, taken before any cancer treatment. Receptors were obtained from a man aged 40-75 years with stage II lung adenocarcinoma.

CDR3 loop: CASSSSGLYYEQYF. The CDR3 DNA reads TGTGCCAGCAGTTCCTCGGGACTTTACTACGAGCAGTACTTC. The V and J genes are TRBV6-6 and TRBJ2-7, with D maybe TRBD2 (6 bases). The CDR3 runs 14 residues. The V gene's germline CDR1 is MNHNY and CDR2 SVGAGI (reference sequence). The ends were cut back, 4 bases at V and 3 bases at J, with 13 bases in the middle.

The chain employs TRBV7-6 and TRBJ2-5, with unresolved D. Trimming took 0 bases from V and 5 from J, leaving 13 bases between them. Germline V lookup: CDR1 SGHVS, CDR2 FNYEAQ. The CDR3 has 15 amino acids. The CDR3 nucleotides read TGTGCCAGCAGCTTAGCCGGATCGAACCGGGAGACCCAGTACTTC. Translated, it gives CASSLAGSNRETQYF.

This chain links TRBV29-1 with TRBJ2-3; a possible D gene is TRBD2 (6 bases). V shed 6 bases and J shed 0 bases, with 13 bases lying between them. The V gene's germline CDR1 is SQVTM and CDR2 ANQGSEA. This CDR3 is 14 amino acids long. The DNA of the CDR3 is TGCAGCGTGGGCTGGGGAGGCAGCACAGATACGCAGTATTTT. Protein: CSVGWGGSTDTQYF.

The genes are TRBV6-5 and TRBJ2-7; perhaps TRBD1 as D (6 bases). Germline CDR1 is MNHEY and CDR2 is SVGAGI. Trimming took off 6 bases at V and 2 bases at J, with 11 bases between the two ends. CDR3 size: 13 residues. Here the CDR3 reads CASRTTGTYEQYF. CDR3 in DNA: TGTGCCAGCAGAACCACAGGGACCTACGAGCAGTACTTC.

This clone was recorded once. V is TRBV28 and J is TRBJ2-7, with D perhaps TRBD1 (6 bases). The V and J ends lost 5 bases and 2 bases respectively, with 10 bases between them. Germline CDR1 is MDHEN and CDR2 is SYDVKM. The CDR3 spans 13 residues. The CDR3 DNA sequence: TGTGCCAGCAGTCGGGACATCCCCTACGAGCAGTACTTC. Translating it yields CASSRDIPYEQYF.

The V call is TRBV7-2, the J call TRBJ2-7, with D perhaps TRBD2 (6 bases). Per germline, CDR1 SGHTA and CDR2 FQGNSA. The CDR3 is made up of 14 amino acids. The V end lost 6 bases, the J end lost 2 bases, and 14 bases lay between the germline ends. The CDR3 DNA reads as TGTGCCAGCAGACTGGGACGGGAGACCTACGAGCAGTACTTC. It encodes CASRLGRETYEQYF.

The gene calls are TRBV7-7 and TRBJ2-5, with D possibly being TRBD2 (6 bases). The germline CDR1 and CDR2 sequences are SSHAT and FNYEAQ (reference sequence). Trimming took 5 bases from V and 4 from J, leaving 17 bases between them. The CDR3 extends over 15 amino acids. The CDR3, as DNA: TGTGCCAGCAGCCCTGGGACTCCTTTTTTAGAGACCCAGTACTTC. This encodes CASSPGTPFLETQYF.

The chain employs TRBV19 and TRBJ2-4; 8 nucleotides match TRBD1. Trimming took 6 bases from V and 0 from J; bases not matched to a gene: 4. This CDR3 contains 15 residues. Per the germline V gene, CDR1 is LNHDA and CDR2 is SQIVND (reference sequence). The CDR3 spells CASSTGQVAKNIQYF. CDR3 DNA: TGTGCCAGTAGCACGGGACAGGTAGCCAAAAACATTCAGTACTTC.

A word on this clone: The junction differs from germline at one of its ends, possibly a read error. This chain connects TRBV6-1 to TRBJ2-3, with unresolved D. The CDR3 is 12 residues long. Germline CDR1 is MNHNS and CDR2 is SASEGT. The CDR3 is CASGDPTDTQYF. The CDR3 region has the DNA TGTGCCAGCGGTGACCCCACAGATACGCAGTATTTT.

V gene TRBV4-3 combines with J gene TRBJ1-2, with D unresolved. Germline CDR1 and CDR2: LGHNA and YSLEER. The CDR3 spans 15 residues. The V end was cut by 1 base, the J end by 4 bases, with 13 bases between. CDR3 bases: TGCGCCAGCAGCCAAGGGGCTTTTTCCCCCTATGGCTACACCTTC. This codes for CASSQGAFSPYGYTF.

This sequence joins TRBV7-2 and TRBJ1-1, with unresolved D. Germline V gene data show CDR1 as SGHTA and CDR2 as FQGNSA. This CDR3 is built from 12 residues. Trimming cost V 5 bases and J 2 bases, with 6 bases left between them. The CDR3 coding sequence is TGTGCCAGCAGCCGGTTTAACACTGAAGCTTTCTTT. Its translation: CASSRFNTEAFF.

The rearrangement links TRBV7-3 to TRBJ2-5; D is possibly TRBD1 (6 bases). The CDR3 has 14 residues. V was cut by 3 bases and J by 4 bases, with 12 bases left in between. Germline CDR1 and CDR2: SGHTA and FQGTGA. The CDR3 region is CASSLEIGGETQYF. CDR3 in DNA: TGTGCCAGCAGCTTGGAGATAGGGGGAGAGACCCAGTACTTC.

CDR3 in amino acids: CASSRTSTTQGGADTQYF. For the CDR3, the DNA is TGCGCCAGCAGCCGGACGTCCACGACCCAGGGTGGCGCAGATACGCAGTATTTT. The genes are TRBV5-1 and TRBJ2-3; possible D gene TRBD1, 5 bases. Trimming took 4 bases from V and 4 from J, leaving 25 bases between them. The CDR3 is 18 amino acids. Germline V lookup: CDR1 SGHRS, CDR2 YFSETQ.

The rearrangement uses TRBV4-2 and TRBJ1-2; a possible D gene is TRBD1 (5 bases). The CDR3 runs 14 residues. V lost 0 bases to trimming and J lost 4 bases, with 9 bases between them. From germline, CDR1 is LGHNA and CDR2 YNFKEQ. In DNA form, the CDR3 reads TGTGCCAGCAGCCAAGACGGGACTACCTATGGCTACACCTTC. Translating gives CASSQDGTTYGYTF.

V usage is TRBV5-1 and J usage is TRBJ2-5; 7 nucleotides align to TRBD1. The junction had 7 bases not matched to a gene; V was cut back by 6 bases and J by 2 bases. Per germline, CDR1 SGHRS and CDR2 YFSETQ. There are 14 residues in the CDR3. Here the CDR3 DNA reads TGCGCCAGCATGACGGGACAGCAGCAAGAGACCCAGTACTTC. Protein: CASMTGQQQETQYF.

This clone appeared once. This chain connects TRBV11-3 to TRBJ2-2; D unresolved. Germline V gene sequence: CDR1 SGHNT, CDR2 YENEEA. This CDR3 has 14 residues. Trimming left V 1 base short and J 2 bases short, with 5 bases between. The CDR3, as DNA: TGTGCCAGCAGCTTAGCAGATAACACCGGGGAGCTGTTTTTT. It translates to CASSLADNTGELFF.

The genes are TRBV10-1 and TRBJ1-1; a possible D gene is TRBD1 (5 bases). V was clipped by 1 base and J by 3 bases, with 9 bases between them. The CDR3 extends over 14 amino acids. CDR1 is WNHNN and CDR2 is SYGVQD in the germline V gene (reference sequence). The CDR3 loop is CASSEYTGYTEAFF. DNA for the CDR3: TGCGCCAGCAGTGAGTATACAGGATACACTGAAGCTTTCTTT.

The chain joins TRBV10-3 to TRBJ2-7; TRBD2 agrees at 7 bases. Trimming took 1 base from V and 2 from J; bases not matched to a gene: 8. Per the germline V gene, CDR1 is ENHRY and CDR2 is SYGVKD. This CDR3 contains 16 residues. The CDR3 reads CAISEFPGGPTYEQYF. CDR3 DNA: TGTGCCATCAGTGAGTTTCCGGGGGGACCAACCTACGAGCAGTACTTC.